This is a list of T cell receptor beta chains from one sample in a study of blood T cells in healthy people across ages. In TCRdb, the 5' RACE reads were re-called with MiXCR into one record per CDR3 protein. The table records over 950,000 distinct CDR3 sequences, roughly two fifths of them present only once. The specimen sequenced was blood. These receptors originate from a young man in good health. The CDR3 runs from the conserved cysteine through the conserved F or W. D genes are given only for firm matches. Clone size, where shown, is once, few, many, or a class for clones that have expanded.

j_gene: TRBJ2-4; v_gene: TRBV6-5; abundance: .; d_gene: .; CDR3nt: TGTGCCAGCAGTTATAACAGGAATGAGCAGTACTTC; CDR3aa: CASSYNRNEQYF
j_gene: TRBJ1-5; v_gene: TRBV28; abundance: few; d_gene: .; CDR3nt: TGTGCCAGCAGGATGGGAGGGAGCAATCAGCCCCAGCATTTT; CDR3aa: CASRMGGSNQPQHF
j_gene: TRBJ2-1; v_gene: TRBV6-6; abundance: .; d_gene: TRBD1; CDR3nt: TGTGCCAGCCGTAAAAGACAGGGCTACAATGAGCAGTTCTTC; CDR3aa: CASRKRQGYNEQFF
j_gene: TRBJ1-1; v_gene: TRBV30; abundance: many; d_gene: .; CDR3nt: TGTGCCTGGACCCACTTTTTGCCGAACACTGAAGCTTTCTTT; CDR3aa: CAWTHFLPNTEAFF
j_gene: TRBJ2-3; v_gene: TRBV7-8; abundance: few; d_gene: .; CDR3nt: TGTGCCAGCAGGCCCTCCCAGGGGATCACAGATACGCAGTATTTT; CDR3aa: CASRPSQGITDTQYF
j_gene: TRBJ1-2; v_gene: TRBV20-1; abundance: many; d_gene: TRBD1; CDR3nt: TGCAGTGCTAGATCGGGACAGGACTATATTGGCTACACCTTC; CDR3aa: CSARSGQDYIGYTF
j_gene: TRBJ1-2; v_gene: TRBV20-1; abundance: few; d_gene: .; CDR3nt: TGCAGTGCTAGGTCGGGTTTCTCGTCTGGGGGCTACACCTTC; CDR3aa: CSARSGFSSGGYTF
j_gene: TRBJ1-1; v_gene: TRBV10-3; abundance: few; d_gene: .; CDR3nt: TGTGCCAGCAGTGCTACAGGGCCCACTGAAGCTTTCTTT; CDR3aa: CASSATGPTEAFF
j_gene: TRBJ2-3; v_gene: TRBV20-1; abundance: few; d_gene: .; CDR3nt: TGCAGTGCTCCTCAGACAGGAAACACAGATACGCAGTATTTT; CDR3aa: CSAPQTGNTDTQYF
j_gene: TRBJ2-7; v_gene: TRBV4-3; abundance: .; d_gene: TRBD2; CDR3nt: TGCGCCAGCAGCCAAAGACTAGCGAGCTCCTACAATGAGCAGTACTTC; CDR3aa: CASSQRLASSYNEQYF
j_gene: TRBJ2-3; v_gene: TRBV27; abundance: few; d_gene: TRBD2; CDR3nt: TGTGCCATTAAAGGACTAGCGGGGAAGGACACAGATACGCAGTATTTT; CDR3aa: CAIKGLAGKDTDTQYF